This T cell receptor beta chain was sequenced during a study of response to subunit inactivated influenza vaccine. Study conclusions and caveats: Seasonal influenza vaccination, on each occasion, was suggested by the authors to recruit few new T cells.

This clonotype has ten or more counts. What it recognizes is unknown. Relative to the germline gene, one junction end is altered; a read error may explain this. This CDR3 region has 15 residues. Germline V gene sequence: CDR1 SSHAT, CDR2 FNYEAQ (reference sequence). TCRdb re-derived calls from the RT-PCR reads in MiXCR, one entry per CDR3 protein. The table records roughly 790,000 distinct CDR3 sequences, 21% of them present only once. The receptor was isolated from a man between 45 and 60 years old who received an inactivated influenza vaccine. V usage is TRBV7-7 and J usage is TRBJ2-2; no clear D gene. Sequenced material: PBMCs from blood, taken 5 days after vaccination. CDR3 region: CASSSTPGLIGELFF. The CDR3 nucleotides are TGTGCTAGCAGCTCAACCCCCGGGCTGATCGGGGAGCTGTTTTTT.